A selection of T cell receptor beta chains follows, all from one sample in a study of patients and donors after allogeneic stem cell transplantation. One entry per CDR3 protein, called by TCRdb with MiXCR from the RT-PCR reads. The profile shows hundreds of thousands of distinct CDR3 sequences, 16% of them singletons. Sequenced: blood, either unsorted or a sorted T cell fraction (not recorded which). The receptors stem from a human donor who was either an allogeneic HSCT recipient or a stem cell or donor lymphocyte infusion donor (not recorded which). It is not recorded whose cells these are; they may come from a transplant donor. CDR3s include the opening cysteine and the closing phenylalanine or tryptophan. D genes are given only for firm matches. Only some rows state a clone size, as once, few, many or a class for expanded clones.

j_call clone_size v_call d_call cdr3_nt cdr3_aa
TRBJ2-3 NA TRBV24-1 NA TGTGCCACCAGTGATCGAGCACTACTGGATACGCAGTATTTT CATSDRALLDTQYF
TRBJ2-7 NA TRBV12-3/TRBV12-4 TRBD2 TGTGCCAGCAGCCTCCTAGCGGGGGGCTTCTACGAGCAGTACTTC CASSLLAGGFYEQYF
TRBJ2-1 few TRBV2 NA TGTGCCAGCTCAGTGATGGCAGCGAGCTCCTACAATGAGCAGTTCTTC CASSVMAASSYNEQFF
TRBJ1-1 few TRBV2 NA TGTGCCAGCAGTGGAACAATTGAAGCTTTCTTT CASSGTIEAFF
TRBJ2-1 NA TRBV20-1 NA TGCAGTGCCCGCGGGGGCCAGGCGTACAATGAGCAGTTCTTC CSARGGQAYNEQFF
TRBJ2-7 few TRBV2 NA TGTGCCAGCAGTGAAGAAGGGACTGGGAGGTCGTACGAGCAGTACTTC CASSEEGTGRSYEQYF
TRBJ2-5 NA TRBV20-1 TRBD1 TGCAGTGCGGAACAGGGGGAAAAGACCCAGTACTTC CSAEQGEKTQYF
TRBJ1-5 few TRBV7-8 NA TGTGTCAGCAGCTTAGTATGGGCGAAGGGGCCTGGCGGCAATCAGCCCCAGCATTTT CVSSLVWAKGPGGNQPQHF
TRBJ2-2 few TRBV12-3/TRBV12-4 NA TGTGCCAGCAGCTCCGCAGAGCTGTTTTTT CASSSAELFF
TRBJ2-4 NA TRBV5-4 NA TGTGCCAGCAGCCCATCGGGGGATTTTTCCAAAAACATTCAGTACTTC CASSPSGDFSKNIQYF
TRBJ1-2 few TRBV21-1 NA TGTGCCAGCAGCAAAGCTGTGTCATTC CASSKAVSF
TRBJ2-5 few TRBV4-3 NA TGCGCCAGCAGCCATCTAGCGAAGGCTTCGGAGACCCAGTACTTC CASSHLAKASETQYF
TRBJ2-7 many TRBV5-1 NA TGCGCCAGCAGCTTGGGTAGCGGAAGCATCTACGAGCAGTACTTC CASSLGSGSIYEQYF
TRBJ2-3 NA TRBV20-1 NA TGCAGTGCTAGGTCACCTACAGCAAAGGGTGCGCAGTATTTT CSARSPTAKGAQYF
TRBJ1-5 NA TRBV19 NA TGTGCCAGTAGTATAAATCGTGGGCAGCCCCAGCATTTT CASSINRGQPQHF
TRBJ2-7 NA TRBV20-1 NA TGCAGTGCTAGCCGGCCAGGGACCACCTACGAGCAGTACTTC CSASRPGTTYEQYF
TRBJ2-2 NA TRBV9 NA TGTGCCAGCAGCAAAAGTTCCGGGGAGCTGTTTTTT CASSKSSGELFF
TRBJ2-3 few TRBV5-1 TRBD2 TGCGCCAGCAGCTTGGCCCGGACGGGACTAAATACGCAGTATTTT CASSLARTGLNTQYF